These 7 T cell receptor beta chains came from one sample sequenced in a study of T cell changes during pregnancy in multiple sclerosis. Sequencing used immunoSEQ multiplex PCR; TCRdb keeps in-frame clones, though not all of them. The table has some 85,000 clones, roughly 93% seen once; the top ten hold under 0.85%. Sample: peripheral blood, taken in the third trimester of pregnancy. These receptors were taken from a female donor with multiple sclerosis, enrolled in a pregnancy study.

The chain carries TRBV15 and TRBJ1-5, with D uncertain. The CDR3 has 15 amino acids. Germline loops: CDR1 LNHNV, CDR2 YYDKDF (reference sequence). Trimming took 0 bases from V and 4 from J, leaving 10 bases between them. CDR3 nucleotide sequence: TGTGCCACCAGCAGAGATAAGGGAGGAAATCAGCCCCAGCATTTT. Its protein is CATSRDKGGNQPQHF.

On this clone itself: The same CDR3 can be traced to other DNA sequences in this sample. CDR3 in amino acids: CASRPGFRETQYF. In DNA form, the CDR3 reads TGTGCCAGCAGACCAGGGTTCCGAGAGACCCAGTACTTC. The rearrangement uses TRBV28 and TRBJ2-5, with D perhaps TRBD1 (5 bases). Trimming pared 6 bases from V and 4 bases from J, leaving 12 bases between. Germline CDR1 and CDR2: MDHEN and SYDVKM. This CDR3 has 13 residues.

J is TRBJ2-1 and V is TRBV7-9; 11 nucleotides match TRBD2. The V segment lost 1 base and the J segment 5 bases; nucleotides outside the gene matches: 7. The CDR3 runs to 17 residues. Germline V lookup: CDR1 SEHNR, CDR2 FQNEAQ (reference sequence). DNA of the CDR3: TGTGCCAGCAGCTTAGGTGCGGTAGCGGGAGGGGACAATGAGCAGTTCTTC. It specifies CASSLGAVAGGDNEQFF.

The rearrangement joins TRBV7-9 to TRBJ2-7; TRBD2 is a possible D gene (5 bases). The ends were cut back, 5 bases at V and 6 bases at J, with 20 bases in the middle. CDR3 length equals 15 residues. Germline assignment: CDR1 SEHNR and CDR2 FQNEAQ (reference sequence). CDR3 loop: CASSPPGIYSGEQYF. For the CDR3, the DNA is TGTGCCAGCAGCCCCCCCGGGATCTATTCGGGCGAGCAGTACTTC. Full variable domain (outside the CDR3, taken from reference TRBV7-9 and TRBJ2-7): DTGVSQNPRHKITKRGQNVTFRCDPISEHNRLYWYRQTLGQGPEFLTYFQNEAQLEKSRLLSDRFSAERPKGSFSTLEIQRTEQGDSAMYLCASSPPGIYSGEQYFGPGTRLTVT.

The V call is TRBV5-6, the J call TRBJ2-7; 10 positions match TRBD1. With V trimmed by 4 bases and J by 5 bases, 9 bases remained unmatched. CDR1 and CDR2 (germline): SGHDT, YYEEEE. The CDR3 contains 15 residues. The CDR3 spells CASSLGTGVYDEQYF. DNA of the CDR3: TGTGCCAGCAGCCTCGGGACAGGGGTCTATGACGAGCAGTACTTC.

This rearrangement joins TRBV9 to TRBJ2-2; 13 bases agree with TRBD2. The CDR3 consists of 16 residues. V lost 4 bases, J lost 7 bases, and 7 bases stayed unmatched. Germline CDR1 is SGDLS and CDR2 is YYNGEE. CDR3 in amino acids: CASSTGLAGLNGELFF. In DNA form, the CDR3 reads TGTGCCAGCAGCACGGGACTAGCGGGACTTAACGGGGAGCTGTTTTTT.

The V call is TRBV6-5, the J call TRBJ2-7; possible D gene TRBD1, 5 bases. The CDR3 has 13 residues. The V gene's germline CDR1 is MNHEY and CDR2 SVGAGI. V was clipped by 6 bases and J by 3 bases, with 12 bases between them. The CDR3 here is CASSSGHNYEQYF. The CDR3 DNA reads TGTGCCAGCAGCAGTGGACACAACTACGAGCAGTACTTC.